A single TCR beta chain is shown here with its context. Within the sample, other DNA sequences also encode this same CDR3. CDR1 is SEHNR, CDR2 FQNEAQ, per germline (reference sequence). This CDR3 contains 12 residues. V gave up 1 base and J gave up 6 bases, with 6 bases separating them. This specimen belongs to a study of shared clonotypes between healthy human individuals. CD45RO-negative, CCR7-positively selected cells formed the naive CD8 fraction, excluding terminally differentiated effector memory CD45RA+ cells. The protocol was immunoSEQ multiplex PCR, while the TCRdb copy is restricted to in-frame clones and leaves out a portion. The sample has roughly 2.1 million clones; around 93% are singletons.

The specimen was naive CD8+ T cells from PBMCs. The clonotype comes from a young man in good health. Some clones in this sample may be carry-over from other donors' samples. The chain couples TRBV7-9 to TRBJ1-2; TRBD1 might be the D (6 bases). CDR3 DNA: TGTGCCAGCAGCTTAGAGGGGGATGGCTACACCTTC. The encoded protein is CASSLEGDGYTF. The variable domain in full, with the rest retrieved from reference TRBV7-9 and TRBJ1-2, is DTGVSQNPRHKITKRGQNVTFRCDPISEHNRLYWYRQTLGQGPEFLTYFQNEAQLEKSRLLSDRFSAERPKGSFSTLEIQRTEQGDSAMYLCASSLEGDGYTFGSGTRLTVV.